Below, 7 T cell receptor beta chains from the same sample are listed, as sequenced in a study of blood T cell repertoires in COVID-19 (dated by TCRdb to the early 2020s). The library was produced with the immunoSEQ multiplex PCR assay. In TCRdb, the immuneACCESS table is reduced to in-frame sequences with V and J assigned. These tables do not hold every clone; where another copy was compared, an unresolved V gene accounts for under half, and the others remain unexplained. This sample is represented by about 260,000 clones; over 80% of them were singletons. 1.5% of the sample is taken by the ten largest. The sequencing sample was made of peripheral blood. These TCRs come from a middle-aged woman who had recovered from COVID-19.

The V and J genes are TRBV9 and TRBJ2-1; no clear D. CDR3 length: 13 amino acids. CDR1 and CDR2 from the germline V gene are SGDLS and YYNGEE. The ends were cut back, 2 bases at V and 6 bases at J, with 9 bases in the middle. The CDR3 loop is CASSVLSFNEQFF. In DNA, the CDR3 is TGTGCCAGCAGCGTGTTGAGCTTCAATGAGCAGTTCTTC.

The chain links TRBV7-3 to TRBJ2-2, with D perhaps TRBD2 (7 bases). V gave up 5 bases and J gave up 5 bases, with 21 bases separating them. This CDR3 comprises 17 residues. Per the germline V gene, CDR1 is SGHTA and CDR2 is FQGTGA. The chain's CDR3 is CASSRRGGSGGTGELFF. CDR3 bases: TGTGCCAGCAGCCGAAGGGGGGGTAGCGGAGGAACCGGGGAGCTGTTTTTT.

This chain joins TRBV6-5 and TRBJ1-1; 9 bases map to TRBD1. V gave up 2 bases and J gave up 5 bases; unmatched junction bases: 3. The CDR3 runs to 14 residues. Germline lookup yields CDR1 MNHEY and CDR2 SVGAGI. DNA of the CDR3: TGTGCCAGCAGTTACGGGACAGGGCTGACTGAAGCTTTCTTT. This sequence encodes CASSYGTGLTEAFF.

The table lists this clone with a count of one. CDR3 nucleotide sequence: TGCGCCAGCAGCCTCGGGACACCAACCTACGAGCAGTACTTC. It codes for CASSLGTPTYEQYF. The genes are TRBV4-1 and TRBJ2-7, with D possibly TRBD1 on 6 matching bases. Trimming cost V 4 bases and J 2 bases, with 12 bases left between them. The CDR3 runs 14 residues. The V gene's germline CDR1 is MGHRA and CDR2 YSYEKL.

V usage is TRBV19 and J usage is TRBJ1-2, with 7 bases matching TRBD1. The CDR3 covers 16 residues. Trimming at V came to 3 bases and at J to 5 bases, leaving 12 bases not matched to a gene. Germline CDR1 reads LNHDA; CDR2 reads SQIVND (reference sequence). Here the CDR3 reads CASSISPGQPLYGYTF. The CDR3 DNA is TGTGCCAGTAGTATTTCTCCGGGACAGCCTCTTTATGGCTACACCTTC.

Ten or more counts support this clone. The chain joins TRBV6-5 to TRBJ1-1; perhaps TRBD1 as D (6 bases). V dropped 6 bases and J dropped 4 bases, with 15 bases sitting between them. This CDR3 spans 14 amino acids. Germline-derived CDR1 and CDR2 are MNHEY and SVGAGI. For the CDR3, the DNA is TGTGCCAGCAGCCAGGGGTTTGAGGTCACTGAAGCTTTCTTT. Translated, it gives CASSQGFEVTEAFF.

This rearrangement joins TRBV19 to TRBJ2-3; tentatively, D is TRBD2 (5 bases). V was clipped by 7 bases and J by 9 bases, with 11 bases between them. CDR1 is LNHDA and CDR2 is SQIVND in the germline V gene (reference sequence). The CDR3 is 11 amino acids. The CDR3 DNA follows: TGTGCCAGTATGAAGGGCGGGACGCAGTATTTT. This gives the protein CASMKGGTQYF.